The clone carrying this T cell receptor beta chain was observed a handful of times. Patients from Seattle were sampled longitudinally, starting during active infection. The sample belongs to a study of blood T cell repertoires in COVID-19. For the study at large: In each case, the material was cDNA or gDNA derived from T cells, B-cell-depleted T cells, or PBMCs.

Repertoires were generated with immunoSEQ multiplex PCR, while TCRdb's copy carries only in-frame clones and drops some. This table has roughly 480,000 clones, roughly 89% appearing once. Germline loops: CDR1 LNHDA, CDR2 SQIVND (reference sequence). This CDR3 comprises 15 residues. V was clipped by 8 bases and J by 10 bases; unmatched bases: 13. The chain recombines TRBV19 with TRBJ2-1, with 11 bases fitting TRBD2. Sequences were obtained from peripheral blood. This clonotype was obtained from a man younger than 30 with COVID-19, enrolled during active disease. CDR3 sequence reads: CASGNIAGGRNEQFF. CDR3 coding DNA: TGTGCCAGTGGGAACATAGCGGGAGGGCGGAACGAGCAGTTCTTC.